This T cell receptor (beta chain) was identified in a study of identical twins. This clonotype came up a few times. Its antigen is unidentified. Broader study findings: Abundant beta clonotypes from cord blood bore fewer insertions; memory repertoires lacked this pattern.

MiXCR was run by TCRdb on the 5' RACE reads, yielding one entry per CDR3 protein. The sample yields 470,000 or so distinct CDR3 sequences, 20% to 25% seen once. The germline V and J ends were trimmed by 2 bases and 0 bases, with 4 bases remaining between them. Germline CDR1 and CDR2: SEHNR and FQNEAQ (reference sequence). The CDR3 contains 14 residues. The donor group consisted entirely of healthy Caucasians. This sample also belongs to another study, concerning T cells expressing NK-cell markers. Per that paper: Beta-chain profiling covered CD3+CD56+NKG2C+, CD3+CD56+NKG2C- and CD3+CD56-NKG2C+ sorted subsets. Dominant NKG2C+ clonotypes were found to form roughly 1.0-7.5% of CD8+ T cells in five to seven donors.

J is TRBJ2-2 and V is TRBV7-9, with D unclear. The sequenced sample consisted of CD4+ T cells sorted from blood. The receptor was isolated from a woman under 30 in good health. The CDR3 bases are TGTGCCAGCAGCTTAAACACGAACACCGGGGAGCTGTTTTTT. This gives the protein CASSLNTNTGELFF.